This T cell receptor (beta chain) was captured by sequencing in a study of blood T cell repertoires in COVID-19. Study overall: Researchers got acute and convalescent COVID-19 samples from the United States, Italy and Spain. T cells, B-cell-depleted T cells, or PBMCs supplied cDNA or gDNA.

Germline V gene sequence: CDR1 LNHDA, CDR2 SQIVND (reference sequence). V trimming: 4 bases; J trimming: 5 bases; junction bases outside the gene matches: 2. This CDR3 has 13 amino acids. Study processing details: The assay estimated nucleated cells by amplifying reference gene primers. The assay was immunoSEQ multiplex PCR, and TCRdb's table has in-frame clones only and misses some. The V and J calls and clone size come from that table; D and trimming were worked out from the DNA. In the table there are roughly 65,000 clones, about 85% of which are singletons. The sequence derives from a woman of 80 years or more with active or convalescent COVID-19. J is TRBJ2-5 and V is TRBV19; TRBD2 agrees at 9 bases. The sample comprised peripheral blood. This CDR3 is CASSSGGAETQYF. Here the CDR3 DNA reads TGTGCCAGTAGTAGCGGGGGGGCCGAGACCCAGTACTTC.